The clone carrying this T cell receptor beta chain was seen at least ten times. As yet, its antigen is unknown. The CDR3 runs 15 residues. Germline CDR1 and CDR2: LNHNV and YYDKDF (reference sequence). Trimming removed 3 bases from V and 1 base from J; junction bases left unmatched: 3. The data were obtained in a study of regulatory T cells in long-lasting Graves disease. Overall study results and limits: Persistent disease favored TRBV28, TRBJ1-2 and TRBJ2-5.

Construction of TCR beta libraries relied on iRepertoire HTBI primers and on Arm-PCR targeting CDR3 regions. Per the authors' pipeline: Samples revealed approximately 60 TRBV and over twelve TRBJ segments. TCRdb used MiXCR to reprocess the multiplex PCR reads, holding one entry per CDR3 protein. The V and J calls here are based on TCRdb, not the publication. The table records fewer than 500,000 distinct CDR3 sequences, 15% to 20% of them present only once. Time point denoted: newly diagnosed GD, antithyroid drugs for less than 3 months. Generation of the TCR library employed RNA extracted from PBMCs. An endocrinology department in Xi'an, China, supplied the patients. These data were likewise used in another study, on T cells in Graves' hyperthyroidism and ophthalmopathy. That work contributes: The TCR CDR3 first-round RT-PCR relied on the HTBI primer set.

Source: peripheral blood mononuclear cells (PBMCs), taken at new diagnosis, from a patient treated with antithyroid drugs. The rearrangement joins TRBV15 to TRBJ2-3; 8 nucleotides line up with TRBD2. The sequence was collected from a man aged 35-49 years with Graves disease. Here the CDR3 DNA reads TGTGCCACCAGCAGGCCGGGACTAGGCACAGATACGCAGTATTTT. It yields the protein CATSRPGLGTDTQYF.